A selection of T cell receptor beta chains follows, all from one sample in a study of blood T cells in healthy people across ages. TCRdb re-derived calls from the 5' RACE reads in MiXCR, one entry per CDR3 protein. The sample lists roughly 1.5 million distinct CDR3 sequences, about 42% occurring once. The sample comprised blood. These receptors all stem from a woman aged 18-29 years in good health. Both conserved end residues are part of each CDR3. D genes are given only for firm matches. Clone size is shown for a subset of rows, as once, few, many or a class of expanded clone.

cdr3_aa: CASSPRQVLWGYTF
cdr3_nt: TGTGCCAGCAGTCCTCGACAGGTCCTTTGGGGCTACACCTTC
v_call: TRBV12-3/TRBV12-4
j_call: TRBJ1-2
d_call: NA
clone_size: NA
cdr3_length: 14

cdr3_aa: CASSTGGEAYGYTF
cdr3_nt: TGTGCCAGCAGTACAGGGGGCGAAGCCTATGGCTACACCTTC
v_call: TRBV6-5
j_call: TRBJ1-2
d_call: TRBD1
clone_size: few
cdr3_length: 14

cdr3_aa: CASSLGLSSQETQYF
cdr3_nt: TGTGCCAGCAGCCTCGGACTCTCCAGTCAAGAGACCCAGTACTTC
v_call: TRBV11-3
j_call: TRBJ2-5
d_call: NA
clone_size: NA
cdr3_length: 15

cdr3_aa: CASSQLPGLATLYEQYF
cdr3_nt: TGCGCCAGCAGCCAACTCCCCGGACTAGCGACGCTCTACGAGCAGTACTTC
v_call: TRBV4-1
j_call: TRBJ2-7
d_call: TRBD2
clone_size: few
cdr3_length: 17

cdr3_aa: CASSLRGLAGGFEQFF
cdr3_nt: TGTGCCAGCAGCTTAAGAGGACTAGCGGGGGGGTTTGAGCAGTTCTTC
v_call: TRBV7-2
j_call: TRBJ2-1
d_call: TRBD2
clone_size: NA
cdr3_length: 16

cdr3_aa: CASSQVPDRSSGEDGYTF
cdr3_nt: TGTGCCAGCAGCCAAGTTCCCGACCGTAGTTCGGGGGAGGATGGCTACACCTTC
v_call: TRBV14
j_call: TRBJ1-2
d_call: NA
clone_size: few
cdr3_length: 18

cdr3_aa: CASRDGLADEQYF
cdr3_nt: TGCGCCAGCAGGGACGGACTAGCGGACGAGCAGTACTTC
v_call: TRBV5-1
j_call: TRBJ2-7
d_call: TRBD2
clone_size: few
cdr3_length: 13

cdr3_aa: CASSMEYSNQPQHF
cdr3_nt: TGTGCCAGCAGTATGGAGTATAGCAATCAGCCCCAGCATTTT
v_call: TRBV2
j_call: TRBJ1-5
d_call: NA
clone_size: few
cdr3_length: 14

cdr3_aa: CASSQDGQGVNYGYTF
cdr3_nt: TGTGCCAGCAGCCAAGATGGTCAGGGGGTTAACTATGGCTACACCTTC
v_call: TRBV14
j_call: TRBJ1-2
d_call: TRBD1
clone_size: NA
cdr3_length: 16

cdr3_aa: CASSQGPRATDTQYF
cdr3_nt: TGTGCCAGCAGCCAAGGGCCCCGGGCTACAGATACGCAGTATTTT
v_call: TRBV7-2
j_call: TRBJ2-3
d_call: NA
clone_size: many
cdr3_length: 15

cdr3_aa: CASSFLASGHTDTQYF
cdr3_nt: TGTGCCAGCAGTTTCTTGGCTAGCGGACACACAGATACGCAGTATTTT
v_call: TRBV27
j_call: TRBJ2-3
d_call: TRBD2
clone_size: NA
cdr3_length: 16

cdr3_aa: CASSLIGGRSNYGYTF
cdr3_nt: TGTGCCAGCAGTCTCATAGGGGGCCGATCCAACTATGGCTACACCTTC
v_call: TRBV12-3/TRBV12-4
j_call: TRBJ1-2
d_call: TRBD1
clone_size: NA
cdr3_length: 16

cdr3_aa: CASSLYLLYEQYF
cdr3_nt: TGTGCCAGCAGCTTATATCTGTTATACGAGCAGTACTTC
v_call: TRBV7-2
j_call: TRBJ2-7
d_call: NA
clone_size: few
cdr3_length: 13

cdr3_aa: CASSSSRDTQRVYEQYF
cdr3_nt: TGTGCCAGCAGTTCCTCCCGGGACACCCAGCGGGTCTACGAGCAGTACTTC
v_call: TRBV6-5
j_call: TRBJ2-7
d_call: NA
clone_size: NA
cdr3_length: 17

cdr3_aa: CASSYQNTEAFF
cdr3_nt: TGTGCCAGCAGTTACCAGAACACTGAAGCTTTCTTT
v_call: TRBV6-5
j_call: TRBJ1-1
d_call: NA
clone_size: few
cdr3_length: 12

cdr3_aa: CSVVLDSLSTDTQYF
cdr3_nt: TGCAGCGTTGTCCTAGACAGCCTAAGCACAGATACGCAGTATTTT
v_call: TRBV29-1
j_call: TRBJ2-3
d_call: NA
clone_size: NA
cdr3_length: 15

cdr3_aa: CATNHEQFF
cdr3_nt: TGTGCCACCAACCATGAGCAGTTCTTC
v_call: TRBV24-1
j_call: TRBJ2-1
d_call: NA
clone_size: NA
cdr3_length: 9

cdr3_aa: CASSSYGQGEFF
cdr3_nt: TGTGCCAGCAGTTCATACGGACAGGGGGAGTTCTTC
v_call: TRBV12-3/TRBV12-4
j_call: TRBJ2-1
d_call: TRBD1
clone_size: NA
cdr3_length: 12

cdr3_aa: CASSKYRDSYEQYF
cdr3_nt: TGTGCCAGCAGCAAATATCGGGACAGCTACGAGCAGTACTTC
v_call: TRBV7-2
j_call: TRBJ2-7
d_call: TRBD1
clone_size: NA
cdr3_length: 14

cdr3_aa: CASSPPSTLNEQFF
cdr3_nt: TGTGCCAGCTCACCACCGAGTACACTCAATGAGCAGTTCTTC
v_call: TRBV18
j_call: TRBJ2-1
d_call: NA
clone_size: NA
cdr3_length: 14